These T cell receptor beta chains were read from a single sample in a study of T cell responses to AZD1222 COVID-19 vaccine. Assay used: immunoSEQ multiplex PCR; TCRdb lists only in-frame clones, some missing. This sample carries under 300,000 clones, over 90% of them seen once, and the ten largest clones take about 0.5%. The sequencing here drew on peripheral blood, taken on day 0 of AZD1222 vaccination. All receptors come from an adult in good health. Each CDR3 is given with its conserved first and last residue. A D gene is named only where the DNA matches it firmly. Clone size is stated in some rows and not others, as once, few, many or a class when expanded.

v_call: TRBV10-3; d_call: -; cdr3_length: 14; j_call: TRBJ2-7; clone_size: -; cdr3_aa: CAISPRESSYEQYF; cdr3_nt: TGTGCCATCAGCCCCAGGGAAAGCTCCTACGAGCAGTACTTC
v_call: TRBV12-3/TRBV12-4; d_call: -; cdr3_length: 13; j_call: TRBJ2-1; clone_size: -; cdr3_aa: CASSLASWNEQFF; cdr3_nt: TGTGCCAGCAGTTTAGCGTCTTGGAATGAGCAGTTCTTC
v_call: TRBV14; d_call: -; cdr3_length: 16; j_call: TRBJ1-6; clone_size: -; cdr3_aa: CASSQGASRANSPLHF; cdr3_nt: TGTGCCAGCAGCCAAGGGGCCAGCCGGGCTAATTCACCCCTCCACTTT
v_call: TRBV19; d_call: TRBD2; cdr3_length: 15; j_call: TRBJ2-3; clone_size: -; cdr3_aa: CATGGGLAGADTQYF; cdr3_nt: TGTGCCACCGGAGGAGGACTAGCGGGAGCAGATACGCAGTATTTT
v_call: TRBV7-9; d_call: -; cdr3_length: 11; j_call: TRBJ1-1; clone_size: -; cdr3_aa: CASKQENEAFF; cdr3_nt: TGTGCCAGCAAGCAGGAGAATGAAGCTTTCTTT
v_call: TRBV5-6; d_call: -; cdr3_length: 14; j_call: TRBJ2-1; clone_size: -; cdr3_aa: CASSLGGIHNEQFF; cdr3_nt: TGTGCCAGCAGCTTGGGAGGGATACACAATGAGCAGTTCTTC
v_call: TRBV6-2/TRBV6-3; d_call: -; cdr3_length: 14; j_call: TRBJ2-7; clone_size: -; cdr3_aa: CASSPRGPYEEQYF; cdr3_nt: TGTGCCAGCAGTCCGAGGGGCCCCTACGAGGAGCAGTACTTC
v_call: TRBV4-1; d_call: TRBD1; cdr3_length: 15; j_call: TRBJ1-2; clone_size: -; cdr3_aa: CASSQEGTGYYGYTF; cdr3_nt: TGCGCCAGCAGCCAAGAAGGGACAGGGTACTATGGCTACACCTTC
v_call: TRBV24-1; d_call: TRBD1; cdr3_length: 17; j_call: TRBJ2-7; clone_size: -; cdr3_aa: CATSDSKGGTGGVEQYF; cdr3_nt: TGTGCCACCAGTGATTCCAAAGGCGGGACAGGGGGCGTTGAGCAGTACTTC
v_call: TRBV5-4; d_call: -; cdr3_length: 14; j_call: TRBJ2-7; clone_size: -; cdr3_aa: CASSLDTTSYEQYF; cdr3_nt: TGTGCCAGCAGCTTGGACACCACCAGCTACGAGCAGTACTTC
v_call: TRBV7-9; d_call: -; cdr3_length: 15; j_call: TRBJ1-5; clone_size: -; cdr3_aa: CASSASREGNQPQHF; cdr3_nt: TGTGCCAGCAGCGCTTCCAGGGAGGGCAATCAGCCCCAGCATTTT
v_call: TRBV7-9; d_call: TRBD1; cdr3_length: 15; j_call: TRBJ2-1; clone_size: -; cdr3_aa: CASSPDRGNYNEQFF; cdr3_nt: TGTGCCAGCAGCCCCGACAGGGGGAACTACAATGAGCAGTTCTTC
v_call: TRBV24-1; d_call: -; cdr3_length: 13; j_call: TRBJ1-5; clone_size: -; cdr3_aa: CATSQNSNQPQHF; cdr3_nt: TGTGCCACCAGCCAAAATAGCAATCAGCCCCAGCATTTT
v_call: TRBV14; d_call: -; cdr3_length: 13; j_call: TRBJ1-2; clone_size: -; cdr3_aa: CASSPDRNYGYTF; cdr3_nt: TGTGCCAGCAGCCCTGACAGAAACTATGGCTACACCTTC
v_call: TRBV5-1; d_call: TRBD2; cdr3_length: 16; j_call: TRBJ2-2; clone_size: once; cdr3_aa: CASSLVAGGYTGELFF; cdr3_nt: TGCGCCAGCAGCTTGGTAGCGGGAGGTTACACCGGGGAGCTGTTTTTT
v_call: TRBV5-1; d_call: TRBD1; cdr3_length: 16; j_call: TRBJ1-6; clone_size: once; cdr3_aa: CASSLAGGSYNSPLHF; cdr3_nt: TGCGCCAGCAGCTTGGCAGGGGGCTCCTATAATTCACCCCTCCACTTT
v_call: TRBV5-1; d_call: TRBD2; cdr3_length: 15; j_call: TRBJ2-3; clone_size: once; cdr3_aa: CASSTSGGAPDTQYF; cdr3_nt: TGCGCCAGCAGCACTAGCGGGGGGGCCCCGGATACGCAGTATTTT
v_call: TRBV6-1; d_call: -; cdr3_length: 19; j_call: TRBJ1-6; clone_size: -; cdr3_aa: CASSARSSVARFYNSPLHF; cdr3_nt: TGTGCCAGCAGTGCTCGATCTTCCGTCGCCCGCTTCTATAATTCACCCCTCCACTTT
v_call: TRBV4-1; d_call: -; cdr3_length: 18; j_call: TRBJ2-3; clone_size: -; cdr3_aa: CASSPLTFLLKGTDTQYF; cdr3_nt: TGCGCCAGCAGCCCCTTAACCTTTCTCCTGAAGGGCACAGATACGCAGTATTTT
v_call: TRBV28; d_call: -; cdr3_length: 12; j_call: TRBJ1-1; clone_size: -; cdr3_aa: CASSLSLTEAFF; cdr3_nt: TGTGCCAGCAGTCTATCCCTGACAGAAGCTTTCTTT
v_call: TRBV27; d_call: TRBD2; cdr3_length: 16; j_call: TRBJ2-5; clone_size: -; cdr3_aa: CASSYKGGLVVETQYF; cdr3_nt: TGTGCCAGCAGTTACAAGGGAGGGTTGGTGGTCGAGACCCAGTACTTC
v_call: TRBV5-1; d_call: -; cdr3_length: 11; j_call: TRBJ2-5; clone_size: -; cdr3_aa: CASSLDETQYF; cdr3_nt: TGCGCCAGCAGCTTGGATGAGACCCAGTACTTC
v_call: TRBV5-4; d_call: -; cdr3_length: 14; j_call: TRBJ1-3; clone_size: -; cdr3_aa: CASSNDFVGNTIYF; cdr3_nt: TGTGCCAGCAGCAACGACTTCGTGGGAAACACCATATATTTT
v_call: TRBV28; d_call: -; cdr3_length: 11; j_call: TRBJ1-2; clone_size: once; cdr3_aa: CASRGATGYTF; cdr3_nt: TGTGCCAGCAGGGGGGCGACTGGCTACACCTTC
v_call: TRBV5-6; d_call: -; cdr3_length: 13; j_call: TRBJ2-7; clone_size: once; cdr3_aa: CASSRGALYEQYF; cdr3_nt: TGTGCCAGCTCCCGCGGAGCGCTGTACGAGCAGTACTTC
v_call: TRBV19; d_call: -; cdr3_length: 13; j_call: TRBJ1-5; clone_size: -; cdr3_aa: CASSIDRDQPQHF; cdr3_nt: TGTGCCAGTAGTATAGACAGGGATCAGCCCCAGCATTTT
v_call: TRBV13; d_call: TRBD2; cdr3_length: 14; j_call: TRBJ2-5; clone_size: -; cdr3_aa: CASSLIGSGGTQYF; cdr3_nt: TGTGCCAGCAGCTTAATAGGGTCGGGGGGGACCCAGTACTTC
v_call: TRBV15; d_call: -; cdr3_length: 13; j_call: TRBJ1-5; clone_size: -; cdr3_aa: CATSMDSNQPQHF; cdr3_nt: TGTGCCACCAGCATGGATAGCAATCAGCCCCAGCATTTT
v_call: TRBV7-9; d_call: -; cdr3_length: 13; j_call: TRBJ2-1; clone_size: few; cdr3_aa: CASSLDREGEQFF; cdr3_nt: TGTGCCAGCAGCTTAGATCGCGAGGGTGAGCAGTTCTTC
v_call: TRBV28; d_call: TRBD2; cdr3_length: 15; j_call: TRBJ2-2; clone_size: -; cdr3_aa: CASTLLGEGTGELFF; cdr3_nt: TGTGCCAGCACCCTCCTGGGGGAGGGTACCGGGGAGCTGTTTTTT
v_call: TRBV20-1; d_call: -; cdr3_length: 11; j_call: TRBJ2-7; clone_size: -; cdr3_aa: CSARRGGEQYF; cdr3_nt: TGCAGTGCCAGAAGGGGTGGGGAGCAGTACTTC
v_call: TRBV9; d_call: -; cdr3_length: 16; j_call: TRBJ2-1; clone_size: -; cdr3_aa: CASSVDGSPLYNEQFF; cdr3_nt: TGTGCCAGCAGCGTAGACGGGAGCCCACTTTACAATGAGCAGTTCTTC
v_call: TRBV19; d_call: -; cdr3_length: 14; j_call: TRBJ1-5; clone_size: -; cdr3_aa: CASRESGAVQPQHF; cdr3_nt: TGTGCCAGTAGGGAGTCGGGCGCAGTTCAGCCCCAGCATTTT
v_call: TRBV28; d_call: -; cdr3_length: 14; j_call: TRBJ2-1; clone_size: -; cdr3_aa: CASSFLYTYNEQFF; cdr3_nt: TGTGCCAGCAGTTTCCTATATACCTACAATGAGCAGTTCTTC
v_call: TRBV27; d_call: -; cdr3_length: 11; j_call: TRBJ2-7; clone_size: -; cdr3_aa: CARGKVHEQYF; cdr3_nt: TGTGCCAGGGGCAAGGTCCACGAGCAGTACTTC
v_call: TRBV28; d_call: TRBD1; cdr3_length: 14; j_call: TRBJ1-4; clone_size: once; cdr3_aa: CASSLTGGDEKLFF; cdr3_nt: TGTGCCAGCAGTTTAACAGGGGGCGATGAAAAACTGTTTTTT
v_call: TRBV3-1/TRBV3-2; d_call: TRBD1; cdr3_length: 15; j_call: TRBJ2-7; clone_size: -; cdr3_aa: CASSLRDRGAYEQYF; cdr3_nt: TGTGCCAGCAGCCTCCGGGACAGGGGAGCCTACGAGCAGTACTTC
v_call: TRBV5-1; d_call: TRBD1; cdr3_length: 15; j_call: TRBJ2-2; clone_size: -; cdr3_aa: CASSLGTGRTGELFF; cdr3_nt: TGCGCCAGCAGCTTAGGGACAGGGCGAACCGGGGAGCTGTTTTTT
v_call: TRBV5-1; d_call: -; cdr3_length: 14; j_call: TRBJ2-7; clone_size: -; cdr3_aa: CASSLAVASYEQYF; cdr3_nt: TGCGCCAGCAGCTTGGCGGTAGCCTCCTACGAGCAGTACTTC
v_call: TRBV12-3/TRBV12-4; d_call: -; cdr3_length: 13; j_call: TRBJ1-4; clone_size: -; cdr3_aa: CASSLWANEKLFF; cdr3_nt: TGTGCCAGCAGTTTATGGGCTAATGAAAAACTGTTTTTT
v_call: TRBV7-3; d_call: TRBD1; cdr3_length: 15; j_call: TRBJ2-3; clone_size: -; cdr3_aa: CASSLSGTGADTQYF; cdr3_nt: TGTGCCAGCAGCTTAAGCGGGACAGGGGCAGATACGCAGTATTTT
v_call: TRBV4-1; d_call: -; cdr3_length: 13; j_call: TRBJ1-4; clone_size: -; cdr3_aa: CASSQGPNEKLFF; cdr3_nt: TGCGCCAGCAGCCAAGGGCCTAATGAAAAACTGTTTTTT
v_call: TRBV28; d_call: -; cdr3_length: 13; j_call: TRBJ2-7; clone_size: -; cdr3_aa: CAITQPGRDEQYF; cdr3_nt: TGTGCCATCACCCAGCCAGGGCGCGACGAGCAGTACTTC
v_call: TRBV4-1; d_call: TRBD1; cdr3_length: 15; j_call: TRBJ2-7; clone_size: -; cdr3_aa: CASSTDRGLFYEQYF; cdr3_nt: TGCGCCAGCAGCACAGACAGGGGATTATTCTACGAGCAGTACTTC
v_call: TRBV28; d_call: -; cdr3_length: 16; j_call: TRBJ1-6; clone_size: -; cdr3_aa: CASSPGGGVRNSPLHF; cdr3_nt: TGTGCCAGCAGTCCCGGGGGAGGGGTGAGGAATTCACCCCTCCACTTT
v_call: TRBV7-2; d_call: TRBD1; cdr3_length: 15; j_call: TRBJ2-7; clone_size: -; cdr3_aa: CASSTRTGGSYEQYF; cdr3_nt: TGTGCCAGCAGCACCCGGACAGGGGGATCCTACGAGCAGTACTTC
v_call: TRBV4-2; d_call: -; cdr3_length: 11; j_call: TRBJ2-7; clone_size: -; cdr3_aa: CASSQEYEQYF; cdr3_nt: TGTGCCAGCAGCCAAGAATACGAGCAGTACTTC
v_call: TRBV29-1; d_call: TRBD2; cdr3_length: 15; j_call: TRBJ2-1; clone_size: -; cdr3_aa: CSVEGTSGTYNEQFF; cdr3_nt: TGCAGCGTTGAAGGGACTAGCGGGACCTACAATGAGCAGTTCTTC
v_call: TRBV7-9; d_call: TRBD1; cdr3_length: 16; j_call: TRBJ1-1; clone_size: -; cdr3_aa: CASSTRQGARGTEAFF; cdr3_nt: TGTGCCAGCAGCACCAGACAGGGGGCGCGGGGCACTGAAGCTTTCTTT
v_call: TRBV7-2; d_call: TRBD2; cdr3_length: 17; j_call: TRBJ2-1; clone_size: -; cdr3_aa: CASRSHPSGREYNEQFF; cdr3_nt: TGTGCCAGCAGATCCCATCCAAGCGGGAGAGAATACAATGAGCAGTTCTTC
v_call: TRBV7-8; d_call: TRBD1; cdr3_length: 16; j_call: TRBJ1-5; clone_size: -; cdr3_aa: CASSLGGTGVRQPQHF; cdr3_nt: TGTGCCAGCAGCTTAGGCGGGACAGGGGTACGGCAGCCCCAGCATTTT
v_call: TRBV19; d_call: -; cdr3_length: 15; j_call: TRBJ1-6; clone_size: -; cdr3_aa: CASSIPQGPNSPLHF; cdr3_nt: TGTGCCAGTAGTATACCGCAGGGGCCAAATTCACCCCTCCACTTT
v_call: TRBV9; d_call: TRBD1; cdr3_length: 14; j_call: TRBJ1-6; clone_size: -; cdr3_aa: CASSGTGSNSPLHF; cdr3_nt: TGTGCCAGCAGCGGGACAGGGTCTAATTCACCCCTCCACTTT
v_call: TRBV18; d_call: TRBD1; cdr3_length: 15; j_call: TRBJ2-7; clone_size: -; cdr3_aa: CASSPGGQGSYEQYF; cdr3_nt: TGTGCCAGCTCACCGGGAGGACAGGGATCCTACGAGCAGTACTTC
v_call: TRBV3-1/TRBV3-2; d_call: -; cdr3_length: 14; j_call: TRBJ1-2; clone_size: -; cdr3_aa: CASSRQTSNYGYTF; cdr3_nt: TGTGCCAGCAGCCGACAGACTTCTAACTATGGCTACACCTTC